A single sample is the source of the 29 T cell receptor beta chains below, sequenced in a study of blood T cell repertoires in COVID-19. Measured with immunoSEQ multiplex PCR; TCRdb has only the in-frame clones, and not every one. This sample has around 400,000 clones; 75% to 90% occur once, and the top ten carry approximately 5%. Sequencing was performed on PBMCs or T cells enriched from blood (not recorded which). The receptor source for this set is a woman in her forties or fifties who had recovered from COVID-19.

The CDR3 DNA reads as TGCGCCAGCAGCCAGACGACAGGGCATGGCTACACCTTC. It translates to CASSQTTGHGYTF. The chain employs TRBV4-1 and TRBJ1-2, with 7 bases lining up with TRBD1. Germline CDR1 and CDR2: MGHRA and YSYEKL. This CDR3 region has 13 residues. V dropped 3 bases and J dropped 6; count of bases not matched to a gene: 4.

J is TRBJ2-7 and V is TRBV6-2 or TRBV6-3, with TRBD2 matching 8 bases. The CDR3 loop spans 14 amino acids. CDR1 is MNHEY, CDR2 SVGEGT, per germline. V dropped 6 bases and J dropped 3; count of bases not matched to a gene: 7. The CDR3 DNA sequence: TGTGCCAGCAGCATTAGCGGGGCCTACTACGAGCAGTACTTC. Protein: CASSISGAYYEQYF.

The V call is TRBV15, the J call TRBJ1-1; D possibly corresponds to TRBD1 (5 bases). Trimming pared 3 bases from V and 4 bases from J, leaving 15 bases between. This CDR3 region has 15 residues. CDR1 and CDR2 (germline): LNHNV, YYDKDF (reference sequence). The CDR3 DNA is TGTGCCACCAGCAGTCCAGGGCAGCTCGGCACTGAAGCTTTCTTT. It codes for CATSSPGQLGTEAFF.

The chain carries TRBV9 and TRBJ1-2; TRBD1 matches at 11 bases. Germline lookup yields CDR1 SGDLS and CDR2 YYNGEE. V shed 4 bases and J 8 bases; nucleotides not matched to a gene: 10. The CDR3 runs to 15 residues. The CDR3, as DNA: TGTGCCAGCAGCTCCCCGGACAGGGGGCGCACAGGCTACACCTTC. This gives the protein CASSSPDRGRTGYTF.

The rearrangement links TRBV28 to TRBJ2-2; TRBD1 matches 9 bases. This CDR3 comprises 18 residues. Germline V lookup: CDR1 MDHEN, CDR2 SYDVKM. J was trimmed by 3 bases and V by 1 base; bases with no gene match: 9. The CDR3 reads CASSLFGQGSRDTGELFF. For the CDR3, the DNA is TGTGCCAGCAGTTTATTCGGACAGGGGTCCCGGGACACCGGGGAGCTGTTTTTT.

This chain uses TRBV27 with TRBJ1-6; TRBD1 aligns across 7 bases. Trimming at V came to 4 bases and at J to 5 bases, leaving 8 bases not matched to a gene. This CDR3 comprises 16 residues. Germline V gene lookup returns CDR1 MNHEY and CDR2 SMNVEV (reference sequence). CDR3 nucleotide sequence: TGTGCCAGCAGTTCCCGACAGGGCTGGGATAATTCACCCCTCCACTTT. Amino acid sequence: CASSSRQGWDNSPLHF.

The genes are TRBV6-4 and TRBJ2-7, with TRBD2 matching over 8 bases. J was trimmed by 6 bases and V by 5 bases; bases with no gene match: 9. The CDR3 runs to 14 residues. CDR1 and CDR2 from the germline V gene are MRHNA and SNTAGT. The CDR3 protein is CASSPGTRSGEQYF. CDR3 coding DNA: TGTGCCAGCAGTCCCGGGACTAGAAGCGGCGAGCAGTACTTC.

The rearrangement uses TRBV7-2 and TRBJ1-5; 7 bases line up with TRBD1. The trim removed 5 bases at V and 0 bases at J, leaving 7 bases unmatched. Germline assignment: CDR1 SGHTA and CDR2 FQGNSA. The CDR3 loop spans 16 amino acids. The CDR3 DNA sequence: TGTGCCAGCAGCATGAAGGGGGCTCATAGCAATCAGCCCCAGCATTTT. This translates into CASSMKGAHSNQPQHF.

As to this clone: Within the sample, other DNA sequences also encode this same CDR3. This rearrangement joins TRBV30 to TRBJ2-3; tentative D call: TRBD1 (5 bases). Germline loops: CDR1 GTSNPN, CDR2 SVGIG (reference sequence). Trimming shortened V by 0 bases and J by 1 base, and 5 bases separated the two germline ends. This CDR3 is 13 amino acids long. The CDR3 DNA reads as TGTGCCTGGAGTGTAGGGGGCACAGATACGCAGTATTTT. Translated, it gives CAWSVGGTDTQYF.

This clone was found a few times. This sequence joins TRBV5-5 and TRBJ2-2; 8 bases are shared with TRBD1. The germline gives CDR1 SGHKS, CDR2 YYEKEE (reference sequence). V lost 3 bases and J lost 1; bases outside the gene matches: 8. The CDR3 contains 17 residues. CDR3 sequence (DNA): TGTGCCAGCAGCTCGACCTGGACAGGGATGAACACCGGGGAGCTGTTTTTT. This encodes CASSSTWTGMNTGELFF.

The count of this clone is one. The J gene is TRBJ2-5, the V gene TRBV15; TRBD2 aligns across 7 bases. Germline loops: CDR1 LNHNV, CDR2 YYDKDF (reference sequence). The CDR3 consists of 15 residues. After removal of 2 bases from V and 4 bases from J, the junction contained 7 bases not matched to a gene. The CDR3 region has the DNA TGTGCCACCAGCAGAAGTGGGGGGGTGGGAGAGACCCAGTACTTC. The encoded protein is CATSRSGGVGETQYF.

The chain joins TRBV5-1 to TRBJ2-5, with 9 bases fitting TRBD1. V lost 1 base and J lost 7; bases outside the gene matches: 8. The germline CDR1 and CDR2 sequences are SGHRS and YFSETQ. CDR3 size: 15 residues. The CDR3 nucleotides read TGCGCCAGCAGCTTGTTACAGGGGGCACCAGGGACCCAGTACTTC. As protein: CASSLLQGAPGTQYF.

The rearrangement joins TRBV10-2 to TRBJ2-1; the match to TRBD2 covers 9 bases. This CDR3 spans 13 amino acids. J gave up 6 bases and V 8 bases, and 5 bases lay outside the gene matches. Germline V gene data show CDR1 as WSHSY and CDR2 as SAAADI. CDR3 DNA: TGCGCCAGCGGGCTAGCGGGGCTCAATGAGCAGTTCTTC. Protein: CASGLAGLNEQFF.

This chain links TRBV23-1 with TRBJ2-2, with D unresolved. TRBV23-1 is recorded as an ORF, its role being uncertain. The length of the CDR3 is 12 residues. The germline V and J ends were trimmed by 8 bases and 6 bases, with 10 bases remaining between them. Written as DNA, the CDR3 is TGCGCCAGCCTTCGGGTGGCCGGGGAGCTGTTTTTT. Its translation is CASLRVAGELFF.

The V gene is TRBV5-1, the J gene TRBJ1-1; 7 bases map to TRBD1. The CDR3 runs 13 residues. Germline V gene sequence: CDR1 SGHRS, CDR2 YFSETQ. Trimming removed 3 bases from V and 8 bases from J; junction bases left unmatched: 7. CDR3 sequence reads: CASSSLGQAEAFF. In nucleotides, the CDR3 is TGCGCCAGCAGCTCACTCGGACAGGCAGAAGCTTTCTTT.

This rearrangement joins TRBV19 to TRBJ2-7; 7 bases match TRBD1. In germline, CDR1 is LNHDA, CDR2 SQIVND (reference sequence). CDR3 length equals 13 residues. Losses at the gene ends were 5 bases for V and 6 bases for J; bases not matched to a gene: 7. CDR3 DNA: TGTGCCAGTAGTGACAGGGTTCTAAGCGAGCAGTACTTC. Its translation: CASSDRVLSEQYF.

The chain carries TRBV6-6 and TRBJ1-1; 9 bases agree with TRBD1. J gave up 3 bases and V 6 bases, and 2 bases lay outside the gene matches. The CDR3 extends over 13 amino acids. Germline CDR1 and CDR2: MNHNY and SVGAGI (reference sequence). In DNA, the CDR3 is TGTGCCAGCAGGAGGGACAGGGACACTGAAGCTTTCTTT. Amino acids: CASRRDRDTEAFF.

The rearrangement joins TRBV15 to TRBJ1-5, with D uncertain. Trimming took 4 bases from V and 3 from J, leaving 16 bases between them. Germline CDR1 is LNHNV and CDR2 is YYDKDF (reference sequence). This CDR3 contains 16 residues. CDR3 coding DNA: TGTGCCACCAGCATTTCTCCGCAACACCTCAATCAGCCCCAGCATTTT. It translates to CATSISPQHLNQPQHF.

This chain connects TRBV19 to TRBJ1-5, with D perhaps TRBD1 (6 bases). The V and J ends lost 0 bases and 1 base respectively, with 10 bases between them. The CDR3 loop spans 16 amino acids. The V gene's germline CDR1 is LNHDA and CDR2 SQIVND (reference sequence). The CDR3 coding sequence is TGTGCCAGTAGTATAGAGGGGGCGATGAGCAATCAGCCCCAGCATTTT. Translated, it gives CASSIEGAMSNQPQHF.

This chain links TRBV7-9 with TRBJ2-6; tentatively, D is TRBD1 (6 bases). V dropped 5 bases and J dropped 2 bases, with 10 bases sitting between them. The CDR3 is made up of 15 amino acids. The germline V gene has CDR1 SEHNR and CDR2 FQNEAQ (reference sequence). The CDR3 loop is CASSPEGAGANVLTF. CDR3 coding DNA: TGTGCCAGCAGCCCCGAGGGGGCTGGGGCCAACGTCCTGACTTTC.

This rearrangement joins TRBV5-1 to TRBJ1-1, with 7 bases fitting TRBD1. The CDR3 consists of 17 residues. Germline CDR1 is SGHRS and CDR2 is YFSETQ. Trimming took 3 bases from V and 5 from J; bases not matched to a gene: 16. The CDR3 bases are TGCGCCAGCAGCTCGAACACAGGGGCCCCGAAGGGAACTGAAGCTTTCTTT. It translates to CASSSNTGAPKGTEAFF.

The V call is TRBV11-3, the J call TRBJ1-1, with 7 bases matching TRBD1. CDR1 SGHNT and CDR2 YENEEA come from the germline V gene. This CDR3 is 16 amino acids long. The V gene end was trimmed by 5 bases and the J gene end by 5 bases; junction bases not matched to a gene: 14. The CDR3 region has the DNA TGTGCCAGCAGCGATCCCCAGGGGGGAGTTAGGACTGAAGCTTTCTTT. As protein: CASSDPQGGVRTEAFF.

A few counts support this clone. This chain links TRBV5-6 with TRBJ2-1; D unclear. The CDR3 extends over 15 amino acids. V was shortened by 2 bases and J by 0 bases, with 9 bases between the two germline ends. Germline values: CDR1 SGHDT, CDR2 YYEEEE. CDR3: CASSLRLDSYNEQFF. The CDR3 DNA follows: TGTGCCAGCAGCTTACGGCTAGACTCCTACAATGAGCAGTTCTTC.

The chain carries TRBV29-1 and TRBJ2-2; 12 bases line up with TRBD2. The germline V gene has CDR1 SQVTM and CDR2 ANQGSEA. This CDR3 is 15 amino acids long. V was clipped by 6 bases and J by 3 bases; unmatched bases: 5. CDR3 protein: CSVGWTSGDTGELFF. The CDR3 DNA is TGCAGCGTGGGCTGGACTAGCGGGGACACCGGGGAGCTGTTTTTT.

This chain links TRBV6-2 or TRBV6-3 with TRBJ2-1, with TRBD2 matching over 9 bases. The V gene's germline CDR1 is MNHEY and CDR2 SVGEGT. The CDR3 length is 17 residues. Trimming at V came to 2 bases and at J to 0 bases, leaving 5 bases not matched to a gene. CDR3 bases: TGTGCCAGCAGTTACCATCCTAGCGGGGTCTCCTACAATGAGCAGTTCTTC. Its translation: CASSYHPSGVSYNEQFF.

The rearrangement links TRBV2 to TRBJ1-5, with 12 bases matching TRBD1. V dropped 8 bases and J dropped 5; count of bases not matched to a gene: 7. The CDR3 spans 15 residues. CDR1 is SNHLY, CDR2 FYNNEI, per germline. This chain's CDR3 is CASRGGTGGHQPQHF. The CDR3 DNA reads as TGTGCCAGCCGAGGCGGGACAGGGGGCCATCAGCCCCAGCATTTT.

This clone was found once. The V call is TRBV5-1, the J call TRBJ1-3; 8 bases fit TRBD1. CDR3 length equals 16 residues. The germline gives CDR1 SGHRS, CDR2 YFSETQ. J was trimmed by 2 bases and V by 0 bases; bases with no gene match: 4. The DNA for the CDR3 is TGCGCCAGCAGCTTGGACGCACAGGGGGCTGGAAACACCATATATTTT. Its translation: CASSLDAQGAGNTIYF.

This chain joins TRBV30 and TRBJ1-1; D remains ambiguous. The CDR3 length is 19 residues. Germline V CDR1 and CDR2: GTSNPN, SVGIG (reference sequence). V gave up 0 bases and J gave up 0 bases, with 23 bases separating them. CDR3 sequence (DNA): TGTGCCTGGAGTGTACATGCTCTCGTACAGAATGATATGAACACTGAAGCTTTCTTT. Its protein is CAWSVHALVQNDMNTEAFF. Full variable domain (rest looked up from reference TRBV30 and TRBJ1-1): SQTIHQWPATLVQPVGSPLSLECTVEGTSNPNLYWYRQAAGRGLQLLFYSVGIGQISSEVPQNLSASRPQDRQFILSSKKLLLSDSGFYLCAWSVHALVQNDMNTEAFFGQGTRLTVV.

This clone was seen repeatedly, ten times or more. The chain uses TRBV11-1 and TRBJ2-5, with D maybe TRBD2 (5 bases). The CDR3 sequence is 14 residues long. From germline, CDR1 is SGHAT and CDR2 FQDESV (reference sequence). The V gene lost 0 bases and the J gene lost 4 bases, with 9 bases spanning the gap. The CDR3: CASSLAGAVETQYF. CDR3 nucleotides: TGTGCCAGCAGCTTAGCGGGAGCAGTAGAGACCCAGTACTTC.